This T cell receptor beta chain was obtained from a study of HIV-infected children after antiretroviral therapy interruption. Background on the study: Most children had recorded EBV and CMV exposure. Weeks 0, 12, interruption end (24 or 48), and about 3 years post-study gave interruption-arm samples.

As for treatment: PENTA 11 planned treatment interruption arm or continuous ART arm. At least 5 million viable PBMCs were required per cryopreserved sample. From thawed PBMCs, memory CD8+ CD45RO+ CD45RA- T cells were sorted. J was trimmed by 7 bases and V by 8 bases; bases with no gene match: 14. CDR3 size: 15 residues. Germline V CDR1 and CDR2: MNHNS, SASEGT. This clonotype showed up many times. Unique molecular identifiers were included in an RNA-based 3' RACE TCR library. In TCRdb, the 3' RACE reads were re-called with MiXCR into one record per CDR3 protein. There are about 14,000 distinct CDR3 sequences in the sample; 3.4% occur only once, and under 40% lies in the top ten.

The chain has TRBV6-1 and TRBJ1-5, with TRBD1 matching over 7 bases. The sequence was obtained from a pool of human donors with HIV. Sequencing was performed on CD45RO+ CD8+ T cells from PBMCs, pooled from several time points, taken from a donor given antiretroviral therapy, either interrupted or continuous. Specified subset: memory CD8+ CD45RO+ CD45RA- T cells. CDR3 residues: CASDGGLQGTQPQHF. The CDR3 region has the DNA TGTGCCAGCGACGGGGGCCTACAGGGGACGCAGCCCCAGCATTTT.